Listed here are 15 T cell receptor beta chains from one sample, sequenced in a study of response to subunit inactivated influenza vaccine. TCRdb analysed the RT-PCR reads with MiXCR anew, one entry per CDR3 protein. Altogether roughly 700,000 distinct CDR3 sequences are present, approximately 15% being singletons, with the ten largest covering around 7%. Sequenced here: PBMCs from blood, sampled 14 to 15 days before vaccination. The receptors derive from a man aged 45 to 65 who received an inactivated influenza vaccine.

This clonotype was found a few times. This chain connects TRBV7-2 to TRBJ2-2; D might be TRBD1 (5 bases). Trimming left V 1 base short and J 7 bases short, with 19 bases between. Germline lookup yields CDR1 SGHTA and CDR2 FQGNSA. This CDR3 has 17 residues. This chain's CDR3 is CASSLGTQPGLHGELFF. CDR3 in DNA: TGTGCCAGCAGCTTAGGGACGCAGCCAGGGTTGCACGGGGAGCTGTTTTTT.

V and J are TRBV12-5 and TRBJ1-3; TRBD1 matches 7 bases. The junction had 3 bases not matched to a gene; V was cut back by 4 bases and J by 0 bases. The germline gives CDR1 LGHNT, CDR2 FRNRAP. The CDR3 runs to 15 residues. The CDR3 region is CASGSGDSSGNTIYF. The CDR3 DNA reads as TGTGCTAGTGGTTCGGGGGACAGCTCTGGAAACACCATATATTTT. The whole variable domain, filled in from reference TRBV12-5 and TRBJ1-3, reads DARVTQTPRHKVTEMGQEVTMRCQPILGHNTVFWYRQTMMQGLELLAYFRNRAPLDDSGMPKDRFSAEMPDATLATLKIQPSEPRDSAVYFCASGSGDSSGNTIYFGEGSWLTVV.

This clonotype was seen repeatedly, ten times or more. The chain carries TRBV20-1 and TRBJ2-7; 7 bases match TRBD1. CDR3 size: 14 residues. Looked up from germline, CDR1 is DFQATT and CDR2 is SNEGSKA (reference sequence). The V gene end was trimmed by 5 bases and the J gene end by 0 bases; junction bases not matched to a gene: 7. CDR3 region: CSAQTGTASYEQYF. The CDR3 coding sequence is TGCAGTGCTCAAACCGGGACAGCCTCCTACGAGCAGTACTTC.

The J gene is TRBJ1-2, the V gene TRBV29-1; no firm D call. Germline V CDR1 and CDR2: SQVTM, ANQGSEA. The CDR3 runs to 12 residues. Trimming removed 6 bases from V and 9 bases from J, with 17 bases in between. The CDR3 DNA reads TGCAGCGTCACTGAGGCTACGACAAGCTACACCTTC. It is translated as CSVTEATTSYTF. Complete variable domain (other parts from reference TRBV29-1 and TRBJ1-2): SAVISQKPSRDICQRGTSLTIQCQVDSQVTMMFWYRQQPGQSLTLIATANQGSEATYESGFVIDKFPISRPNLTFSTLTVSNMSPEDSSIYLCSVTEATTSYTFGSGTRLTVV.

The rearrangement links TRBV5-1 to TRBJ1-2, with D perhaps TRBD1 (6 bases). V lost 1 base to trimming and J lost 0 bases, with 10 bases between them. Germline V gene sequence: CDR1 SGHRS, CDR2 YFSETQ. This CDR3 is 15 amino acids long. The CDR3 loop is CASSLRGAANYGYTF. The CDR3 DNA sequence: TGCGCCAGCAGCTTGAGGGGGGCCGCTAACTATGGCTACACCTTC.

This clonotype was counted a few times. The chain has TRBV11-2 and TRBJ1-5, with unresolved D. The germline V gene encodes CDR1 SGHAT and CDR2 FQNNGV. The ends were cut back, 1 base at V and 4 bases at J, with 8 bases in the middle. The CDR3 has 14 amino acids. CDR3 protein: CASSLGYKNQPQHF. CDR3 sequence (DNA): TGTGCCAGCAGCTTAGGGTACAAAAATCAGCCCCAGCATTTT.

This clonotype was seen a few times. The chain combines TRBV14 with TRBJ2-3; TRBD2 aligns across 7 bases. The V gene's germline CDR1 is SGHDN and CDR2 FVKESK. With V trimmed by 0 bases and J by 2 bases, 5 bases remained unmatched. This CDR3 is 16 amino acids long. The CDR3: CASSQDGGSYTDTQYF. In nucleotides, the CDR3 is TGTGCCAGCAGCCAAGATGGCGGGAGTTACACAGATACGCAGTATTTT.

The chain links TRBV4-3 to TRBJ2-2; 7 bases are a match to TRBD1. The CDR3 extends over 17 amino acids. CDR1 LGHNA and CDR2 YSLEER come from the germline V gene. V lost 0 bases, J lost 1 base, and 5 bases stayed unmatched. The CDR3, as DNA: TGCGCCAGCAGCCAAGAAGATCGGACAGGGAACACCGGGGAGCTGTTTTTT. This encodes CASSQEDRTGNTGELFF.

The rearrangement uses TRBV20-1 and TRBJ2-1; D may match TRBD1 or TRBD2 (5 bases each). The CDR3 runs to 16 residues. V lost 3 bases to trimming and J lost 3 bases, with 18 bases between them. CDR1 DFQATT and CDR2 SNEGSKA come from the germline V gene (reference sequence). The CDR3 loop is CSASSRWDQNYNEQFF. DNA of the CDR3: TGCAGTGCTAGTTCTCGCTGGGACCAGAACTACAATGAGCAGTTCTTC.

This clonotype turned up a few times. The V call is TRBV20-1, the J call TRBJ1-5, with 9 bases lining up with TRBD1. The junction had 10 bases not matched to a gene; V was cut back by 5 bases and J by 5 bases. The CDR3 contains 15 residues. Germline V gives CDR1 DFQATT, CDR2 SNEGSKA (reference sequence). CDR3 coding DNA: TGCAGTGCTGCGGGGGGACAGGGTAATGATCAGCCCCAGCATTTT. Protein: CSAAGGQGNDQPQHF.

This chain connects TRBV5-1 to TRBJ2-5; D may be TRBD1 (6 bases). Germline-derived CDR1 and CDR2 are SGHRS and YFSETQ. The CDR3 loop spans 16 amino acids. Trimming pared 0 bases from V and 5 bases from J, leaving 17 bases between. The CDR3: CASSLAPRGQGETQYF. CDR3 sequence (DNA): TGCGCCAGCAGCTTGGCCCCCAGGGGTCAGGGGGAGACCCAGTACTTC.

At least ten counts were recorded for this clonotype. The chain is built from TRBV20-1 and TRBJ2-5; TRBD2 might be the D (6 bases). V lost 5 bases, J lost 5 bases, and 18 bases lay in between. This CDR3 contains 14 residues. Germline V lookup: CDR1 DFQATT, CDR2 SNEGSKA (reference sequence). CDR3: CSAPYGRRGETQYF. In nucleotides, the CDR3 is TGCAGTGCTCCCTACGGGAGACGAGGGGAGACCCAGTACTTC.

The rearrangement joins TRBV27 to TRBJ1-6; D ambiguous. V was cut by 5 bases and J by 9 bases, with 17 bases left in between. Germline values: CDR1 MNHEY, CDR2 SMNVEV (reference sequence). The CDR3 consists of 15 residues. The CDR3 region has the DNA TGTGCCAGCAGTCCCCCGACCTGGACGGGTTCACCCCTCCACTTT. Encoded protein: CASSPPTWTGSPLHF.

This clonotype turned up a few times. V usage is TRBV10-3 and J usage is TRBJ1-6; a weak D match, TRBD1 (5 bases). In germline, CDR1 is ENHRY, CDR2 SYGVKD. The V gene lost 0 bases and the J gene lost 13 bases, with 13 bases spanning the gap. This CDR3 has 14 amino acids. The CDR3 DNA sequence: TGTGCCATCAGTGAGTCGAAGGCGTGGGGCCCCCTCCACTTT. Translation: CAISESKAWGPLHF.

This clonotype has ten or more counts. DNA for the CDR3: TGCAGCGCAGTAGAAAATGAGCAGTTCTTC. Its protein product is CSAVENEQFF. V and J are TRBV29-1 and TRBJ2-1; D is unresolved. CDR1 is SQVTM, CDR2 ANQGSEA, per germline. This CDR3 spans 10 amino acids. The germline V and J ends were trimmed by 7 bases and 7 bases, with 8 bases remaining between them.